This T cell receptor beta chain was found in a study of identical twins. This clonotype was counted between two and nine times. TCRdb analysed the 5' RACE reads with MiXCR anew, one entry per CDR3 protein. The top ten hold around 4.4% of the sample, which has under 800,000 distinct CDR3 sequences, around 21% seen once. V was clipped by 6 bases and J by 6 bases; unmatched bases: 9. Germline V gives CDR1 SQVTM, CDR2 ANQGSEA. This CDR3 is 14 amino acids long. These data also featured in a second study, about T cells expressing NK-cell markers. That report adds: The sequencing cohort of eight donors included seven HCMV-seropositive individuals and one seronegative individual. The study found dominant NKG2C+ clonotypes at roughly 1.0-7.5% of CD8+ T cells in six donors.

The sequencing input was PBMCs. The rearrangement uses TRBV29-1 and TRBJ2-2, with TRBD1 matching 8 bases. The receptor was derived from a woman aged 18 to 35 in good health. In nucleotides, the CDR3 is TGCAGCGTGTTGCAGGGGGCGCAGGCCGGGGAGCTGTTTTTT. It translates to CSVLQGAQAGELFF.